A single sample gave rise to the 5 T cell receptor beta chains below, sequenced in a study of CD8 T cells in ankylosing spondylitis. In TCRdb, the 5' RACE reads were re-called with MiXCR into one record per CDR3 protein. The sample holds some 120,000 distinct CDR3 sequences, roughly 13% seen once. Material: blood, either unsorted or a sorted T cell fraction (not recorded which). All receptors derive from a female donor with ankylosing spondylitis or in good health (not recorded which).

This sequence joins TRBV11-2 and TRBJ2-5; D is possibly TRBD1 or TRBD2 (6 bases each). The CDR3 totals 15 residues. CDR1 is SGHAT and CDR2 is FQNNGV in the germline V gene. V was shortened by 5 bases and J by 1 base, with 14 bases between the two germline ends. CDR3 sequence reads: CASSLRRGVQETQYF. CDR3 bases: TGTGCCAGCAGCCTGAGAAGGGGGGTCCAAGAGACCCAGTACTTC.

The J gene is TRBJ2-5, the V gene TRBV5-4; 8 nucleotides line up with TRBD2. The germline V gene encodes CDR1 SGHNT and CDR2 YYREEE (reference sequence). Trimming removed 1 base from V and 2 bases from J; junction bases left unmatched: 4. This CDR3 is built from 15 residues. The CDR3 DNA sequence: TGTGCCAGCAGCTTGCCTAGCGGGCGTCAAGAGACCCAGTACTTC. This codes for CASSLPSGRQETQYF.

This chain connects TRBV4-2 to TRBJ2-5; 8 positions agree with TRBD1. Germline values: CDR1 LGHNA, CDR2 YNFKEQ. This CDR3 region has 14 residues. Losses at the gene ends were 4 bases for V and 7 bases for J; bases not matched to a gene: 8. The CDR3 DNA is TGTGCCAGCAGCCCGCAGGGGGCCAGGGGGACCCAGTACTTC. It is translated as CASSPQGARGTQYF.

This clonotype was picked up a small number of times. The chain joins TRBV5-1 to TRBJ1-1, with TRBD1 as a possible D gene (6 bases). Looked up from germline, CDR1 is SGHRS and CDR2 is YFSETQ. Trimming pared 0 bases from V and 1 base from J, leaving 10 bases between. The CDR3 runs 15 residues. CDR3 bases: TGCGCCAGCAGCTTGGTAGGGGGGGCGAACACTGAAGCTTTCTTT. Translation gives CASSLVGGANTEAFF.

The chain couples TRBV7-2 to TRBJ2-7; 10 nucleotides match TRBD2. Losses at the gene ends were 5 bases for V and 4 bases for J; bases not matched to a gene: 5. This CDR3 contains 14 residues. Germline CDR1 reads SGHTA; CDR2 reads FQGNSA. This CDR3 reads CASSPGLAEYEQYF. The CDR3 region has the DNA TGTGCCAGCAGCCCTGGACTAGCGGAGTACGAGCAGTACTTC. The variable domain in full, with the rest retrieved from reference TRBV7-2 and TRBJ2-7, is GAGVSQSPSNKVTEKGKDVELRCDPISGHTALYWYRQSLGQGLEFLIYFQGNSAPDKSGLPSDRFSAERTGGSVSTLTIQRTQQEDSAVYLCASSPGLAEYEQYFGPGTRLTVT.